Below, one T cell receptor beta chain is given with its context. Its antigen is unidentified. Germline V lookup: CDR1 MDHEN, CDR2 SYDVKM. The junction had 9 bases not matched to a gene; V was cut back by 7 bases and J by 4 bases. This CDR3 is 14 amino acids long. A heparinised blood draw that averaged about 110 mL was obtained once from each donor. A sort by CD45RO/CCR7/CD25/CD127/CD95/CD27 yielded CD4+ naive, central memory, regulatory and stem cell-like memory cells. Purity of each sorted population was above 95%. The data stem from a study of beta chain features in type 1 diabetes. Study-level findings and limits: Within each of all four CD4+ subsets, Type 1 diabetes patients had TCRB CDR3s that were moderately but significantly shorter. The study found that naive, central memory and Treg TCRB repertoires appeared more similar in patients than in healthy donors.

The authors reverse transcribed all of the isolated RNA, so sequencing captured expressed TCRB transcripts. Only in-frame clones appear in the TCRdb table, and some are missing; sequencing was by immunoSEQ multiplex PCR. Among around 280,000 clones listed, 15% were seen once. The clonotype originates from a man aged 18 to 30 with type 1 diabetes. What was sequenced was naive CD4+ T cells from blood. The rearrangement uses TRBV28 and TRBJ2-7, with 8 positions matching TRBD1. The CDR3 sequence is CASTPDRVWYEQYF. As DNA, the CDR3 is TGTGCCAGCACCCCGGACAGGGTTTGGTACGAGCAGTACTTC.